This entry describes one T cell receptor (beta chain). Its antigen is undetermined. This sample stems from a study of shared clonotypes between healthy human individuals. The CDR3 is 15 amino acids. V lost 7 bases and J lost 6, with 19 bases in between. Germline V CDR1 and CDR2: MNHNS, SASEGT. Study-level points and caveats: Sequencing of the sorted subsets was shown by rarefaction to be incomplete despite large depth.

The material for each subset, its genomic DNA, was split evenly across several immunoSEQ plates. Measured with immunoSEQ multiplex PCR; TCRdb has only the in-frame clones, and not every one. This repertoire shows approximately 2.4 million clones, almost 96% found once; its top ten account for approximately 0.13%. The donors were all Caucasian adults (living in Nashville, Tennessee). The sample comprised naive CD4+ T cells sorted from blood. Stated subset: CD45RA+ positively selected. J is TRBJ2-1 and V is TRBV6-1; a weak D match, TRBD1 (7 bases). This receptor was identified in a man aged 18-30 years in good health. The CDR3 DNA sequence: TGTGCCAGCACTAGACTAGACAGGGACTCCAATGAGCAGTTCTTC. Translation: CASTRLDRDSNEQFF.